This entry describes one T cell receptor (beta chain). What antigen it recognizes has not been identified. Base qualities are not at hand, and no much larger clone is one base apart. Reading the germline V gene (reference sequence) gives CDR1 LNHDA and CDR2 SQIVND. Spanning cysteine to phenylalanine, the CDR3 consists of 17 amino acids. Only the CDR3 DNA stays, 51 bases, in frame from base 1. V has 5 bases trimmed and J has 6 bases trimmed; junction bases matching no gene number 16. The source of the sample is a study of T cells in Graves' hyperthyroidism and ophthalmopathy (dated by TCRdb to between 2018 and 2021). Some background on the complete study: Peripheral blood samples were taken at the time of initial diagnosis, prior to any treatment. A discovery cohort of about a hundred patients, approximately 44 with Graves' ophthalmopathy and over 55 with stable Graves' hyperthyroidism, was used to find distinguishing TCR V-J signatures. Prospective prediction of ophthalmopathy was tested in an independent validation cohort of some 20 hyperthyroidism patients and some 17 patients who later progressed to ophthalmopathy. The approximately 100 discovery patients were divided at random into training and test sets in a 7:3 ratio. In roughly six Graves' hyperthyroidism patients, the study also compared T-cell repertoires from thyroid tissue with T-cell repertoires from blood. Following sampling, methimazole starting at 30 mg daily was given to hyperthyroidism patients, and high-dose intravenous methylprednisolone was given to ophthalmopathy patients. The paper describes TCR Vbeta CDR3 sequencing of about 140 peripheral blood samples, made up of under 50 ophthalmopathy patients, around 73 hyperthyroidism patients and 17 progressor patients.

Stable Graves' hyperthyroidism was defined as no progression to ophthalmopathy during 18 months of follow-up. Hyperthyroidism patients were newly diagnosed, with disease duration under 2 months, and aged 18 to 65 years. Exclusion was applied to patients with uncontrolled infections, other autoimmune diseases, pregnancy or lactation. Diagnoses relied on clinical symptoms, serum thyroxine and TRAb, thyroid ultrasound and orbital computed tomography. PBMCs were isolated from about 9 ml of fresh peripheral blood by Ficoll-Paque density gradient centrifugation. Total RNA was extracted using Trizol reagent, and RNA quality was assessed on an Agilent 2100 Bioanalyzer. The full study reports these points: Ophthalmopathy was separated from stable hyperthyroidism by a 13 V-J signature model, with approximately 89% sensitivity and around 81% specificity obtained in cross-validation and 80%/75% obtained in testing. Blood samples also contained most of the expanded thyroid clonotypes (frequency above 0.001), which suggests that blood repertoires may reflect thyroid immune responses. No statistical method was used to set the sample size in advance, and investigators knew the group allocation. In validation, the model predicted progression to ophthalmopathy a median of about 6.5 months before onset, with about 71% sensitivity and about 75% specificity.

The TCR beta CDR3 regions were amplified from RNA transcripts. For the first round of RT-PCR on the TCR CDR3, the HTBI primer set was used together with the Qiagen OneStep RT-PCR kit. Libraries were constructed in a second round of multiplex PCR, after which size selection and purification were performed. Libraries were sequenced paired-end with 100 bp reads on an Illumina HiSeq2000. The study's processing was this. SOAPnuke was used to process the raw data, with reads discarded if the reads contained adapters or uncalled bases, had a mean Phred below 15, or lacked an exact constant-primer or identifier match. COPE v1.2.5 was used to merge high-quality paired reads, and clonotypes were defined as unique nucleotide sequences. MiTCR v1.1 was used to align clonotypes to the IMGT TRBV, TRBD and TRBJ reference segments. Analysis was restricted to V-J combinations with a frequency above 0.0001, which covered approximately 99% of repertoires. A TCS score was defined as the ratio of F50 (clonal expansion) to E x V (chaos), with BLOSUM62-based TCRdist applied between CDR3 peptides within each V-J. Welch's t-statistics and random forest reduced roughly 540 V-J features to roughly 13, which were used in a naive Bayes classifier (R e1071). In TCRdb, the public reads were trimmed at Q25 with fastp and aligned with MiXCR, with productive beta chains retained. Rows merge per CDR3 protein into single entries with the most common DNA and genes. The V and J calls and clone size come from TCRdb's table, not from the authors' own analysis. This sample holds 200,000 or so distinct CDR3 sequences; around 17% were observed only once. Around 52% of the sample goes to the ten largest clones.

The sequence joins TRBV19 to TRBJ1-5; 7 junctional bases match TRBD1. The receptor comes from a woman in her fifties or sixties with Graves' hyperthyroidism. Sample: blood. Here is the DNA: TGTGCCAGTAGTTCAGGGGGGGGATCCACGGTTCCTCAGCCCCAGCATTTT. Its protein is CASSSGGGSTVPQPQHF.